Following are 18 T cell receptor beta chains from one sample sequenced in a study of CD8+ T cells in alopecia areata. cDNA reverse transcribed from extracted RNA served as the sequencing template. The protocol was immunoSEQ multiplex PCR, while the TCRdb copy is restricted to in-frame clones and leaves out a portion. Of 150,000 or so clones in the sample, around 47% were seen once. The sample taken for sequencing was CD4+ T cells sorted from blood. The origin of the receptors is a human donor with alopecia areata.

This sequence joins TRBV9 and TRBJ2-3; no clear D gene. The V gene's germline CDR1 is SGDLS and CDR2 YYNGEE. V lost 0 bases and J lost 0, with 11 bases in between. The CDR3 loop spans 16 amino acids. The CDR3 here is CASSVDLWASTDTQYF. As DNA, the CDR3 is TGTGCCAGCAGCGTAGATCTCTGGGCAAGCACAGATACGCAGTATTTT.

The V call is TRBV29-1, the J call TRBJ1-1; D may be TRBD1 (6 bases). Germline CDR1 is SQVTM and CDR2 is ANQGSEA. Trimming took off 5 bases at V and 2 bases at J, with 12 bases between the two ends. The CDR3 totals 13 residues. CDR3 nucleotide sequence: TGCAGCGTTCTCGACAGGCCCAACACTGAAGCTTTCTTT. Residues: CSVLDRPNTEAFF.

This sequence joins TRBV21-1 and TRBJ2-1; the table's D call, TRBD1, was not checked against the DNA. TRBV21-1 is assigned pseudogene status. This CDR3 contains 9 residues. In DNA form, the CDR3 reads TGTGCCAGCGGGCCTGAGCAGTTCTTC. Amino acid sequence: CASGPEQFF.

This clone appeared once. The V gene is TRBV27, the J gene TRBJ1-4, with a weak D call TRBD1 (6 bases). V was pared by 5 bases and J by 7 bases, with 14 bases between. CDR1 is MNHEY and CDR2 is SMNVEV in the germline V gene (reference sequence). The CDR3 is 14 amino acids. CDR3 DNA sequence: TGTGCCAGCAGTGCTGGGGGCGGGGGTGAAAAACTGTTTTTT. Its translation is CASSAGGGGEKLFF.

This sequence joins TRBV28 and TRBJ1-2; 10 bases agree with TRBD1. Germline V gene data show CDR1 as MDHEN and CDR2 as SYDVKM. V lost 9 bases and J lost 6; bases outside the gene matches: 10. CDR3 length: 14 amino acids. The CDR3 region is CASRQGAHRNGYTF. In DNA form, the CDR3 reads TGTGCCAGTCGACAGGGGGCGCATCGGAATGGCTACACCTTC.

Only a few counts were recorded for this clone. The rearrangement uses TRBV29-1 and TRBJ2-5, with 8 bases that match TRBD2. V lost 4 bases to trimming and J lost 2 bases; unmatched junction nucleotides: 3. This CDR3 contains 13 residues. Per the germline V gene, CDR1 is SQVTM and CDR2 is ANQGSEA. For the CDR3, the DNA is TGCAGCGTTGGTCGGGGGGGGCAAGAGACCCAGTACTTC. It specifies CSVGRGGQETQYF. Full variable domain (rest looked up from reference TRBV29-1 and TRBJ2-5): SAVISQKPSRDICQRGTSLTIQCQVDSQVTMMFWYRQQPGQSLTLIATANQGSEATYESGFVIDKFPISRPNLTFSTLTVSNMSPEDSSIYLCSVGRGGQETQYFGPGTRLLVL.

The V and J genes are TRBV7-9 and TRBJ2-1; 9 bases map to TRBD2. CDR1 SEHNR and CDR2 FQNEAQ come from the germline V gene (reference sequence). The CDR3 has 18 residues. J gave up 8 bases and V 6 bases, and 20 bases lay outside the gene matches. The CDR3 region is CASRPPGHAAGGPDEQFF. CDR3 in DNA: TGTGCCAGCAGGCCACCAGGCCACGCCGCGGGAGGGCCCGATGAGCAGTTCTTC.

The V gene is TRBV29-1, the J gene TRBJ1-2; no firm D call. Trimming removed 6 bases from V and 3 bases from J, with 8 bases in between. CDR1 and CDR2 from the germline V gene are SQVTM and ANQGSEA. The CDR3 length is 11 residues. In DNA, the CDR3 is TGCAGCGTGAACAGCTACTATGGCTACACCTTC. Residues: CSVNSYYGYTF. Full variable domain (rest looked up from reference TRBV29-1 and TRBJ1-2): SAVISQKPSRDICQRGTSLTIQCQVDSQVTMMFWYRQQPGQSLTLIATANQGSEATYESGFVIDKFPISRPNLTFSTLTVSNMSPEDSSIYLCSVNSYYGYTFGSGTRLTVV.

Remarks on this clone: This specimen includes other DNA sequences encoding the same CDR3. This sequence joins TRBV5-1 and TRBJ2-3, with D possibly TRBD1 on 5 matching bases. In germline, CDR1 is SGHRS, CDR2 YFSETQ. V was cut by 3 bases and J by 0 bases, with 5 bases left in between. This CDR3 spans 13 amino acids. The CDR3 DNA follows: TGCGCCAGCAGCTCAGGGAGCACAGATACGCAGTATTTT. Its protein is CASSSGSTDTQYF.

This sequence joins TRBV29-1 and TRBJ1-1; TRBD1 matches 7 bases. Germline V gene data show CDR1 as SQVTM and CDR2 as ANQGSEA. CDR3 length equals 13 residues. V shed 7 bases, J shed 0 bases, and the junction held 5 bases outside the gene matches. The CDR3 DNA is TGCAGCGCCGAAGGACAGGTGAACACTGAAGCTTTCTTT. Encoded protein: CSAEGQVNTEAFF. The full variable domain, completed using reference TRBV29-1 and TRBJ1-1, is SAVISQKPSRDICQRGTSLTIQCQVDSQVTMMFWYRQQPGQSLTLIATANQGSEATYESGFVIDKFPISRPNLTFSTLTVSNMSPEDSSIYLCSAEGQVNTEAFFGQGTRLTVV.

The CDR3 spells CASSLWIRGLSTDTQYF. As DNA, the CDR3 is TGTGCCAGCAGCTTATGGATTCGGGGGTTGAGCACAGATACGCAGTATTTT. The chain is built from TRBV7-8 and TRBJ2-3, with D maybe TRBD2 (6 bases). This CDR3 comprises 17 residues. The ends were cut back, 2 bases at V and 0 bases at J, with 15 bases in the middle. Germline loops: CDR1 SGHVS, CDR2 FQNEAQ.

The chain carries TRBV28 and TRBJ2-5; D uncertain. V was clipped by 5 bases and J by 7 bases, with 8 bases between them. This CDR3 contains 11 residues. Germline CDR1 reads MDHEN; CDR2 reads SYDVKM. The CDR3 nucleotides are TGTGCCAGCAGTGCATTTTGGACCCAGTACTTC. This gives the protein CASSAFWTQYF.

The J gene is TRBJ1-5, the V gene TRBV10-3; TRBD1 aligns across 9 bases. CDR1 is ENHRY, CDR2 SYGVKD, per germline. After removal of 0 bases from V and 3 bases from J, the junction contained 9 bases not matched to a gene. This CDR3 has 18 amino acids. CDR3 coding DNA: TGTGCCATCAGTGAGTCATGGCGGACAGGGGATACCAATCAGCCCCAGCATTTT. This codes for CAISESWRTGDTNQPQHF.

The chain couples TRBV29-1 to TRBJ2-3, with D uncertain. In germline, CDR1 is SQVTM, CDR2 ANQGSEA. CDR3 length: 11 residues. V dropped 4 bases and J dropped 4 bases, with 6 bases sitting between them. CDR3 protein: CSVVGPDTQYF. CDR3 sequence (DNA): TGCAGCGTTGTTGGTCCAGATACGCAGTATTTT.

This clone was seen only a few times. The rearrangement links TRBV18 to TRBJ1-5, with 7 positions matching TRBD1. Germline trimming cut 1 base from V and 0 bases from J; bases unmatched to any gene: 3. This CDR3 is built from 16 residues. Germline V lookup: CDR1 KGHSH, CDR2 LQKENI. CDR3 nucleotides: TGTGCCAGCTCACCACGGGGACAGTATAGCAATCAGCCCCAGCATTTT. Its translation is CASSPRGQYSNQPQHF. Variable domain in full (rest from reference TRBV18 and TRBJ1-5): NAGVMQNPRHLVRRRGQEARLRCSPMKGHSHVYWYRQLPEEGLKFMVYLQKENIIDESGMPKERFSAEFPKEGPSILRIQQVVRGDSAAYFCASSPRGQYSNQPQHFGDGTRLSIL.

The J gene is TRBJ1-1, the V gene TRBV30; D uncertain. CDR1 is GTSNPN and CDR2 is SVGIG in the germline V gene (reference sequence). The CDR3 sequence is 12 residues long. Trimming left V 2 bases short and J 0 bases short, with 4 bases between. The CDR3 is CAWSFMNTEAFF. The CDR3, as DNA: TGTGCCTGGAGTTTTATGAACACTGAAGCTTTCTTT.

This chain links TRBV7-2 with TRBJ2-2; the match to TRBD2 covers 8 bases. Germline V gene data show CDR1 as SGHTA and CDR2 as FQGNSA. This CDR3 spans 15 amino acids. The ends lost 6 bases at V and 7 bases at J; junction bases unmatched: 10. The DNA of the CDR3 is TGTGCCAGCAGTCACAGGACTAGCAGCTTCGGGGAGCTGTTTTTT. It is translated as CASSHRTSSFGELFF.

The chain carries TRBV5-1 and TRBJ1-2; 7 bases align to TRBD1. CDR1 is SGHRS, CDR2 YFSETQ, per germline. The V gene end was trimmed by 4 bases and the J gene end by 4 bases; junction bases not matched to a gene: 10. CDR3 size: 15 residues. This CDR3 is CASSLSGQEFYGYTF. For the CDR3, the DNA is TGCGCCAGCAGCCTCTCCGGACAGGAATTCTATGGCTACACCTTC.